The rows below give T cell receptor beta chains drawn from one sample of a study of shared clonotypes between healthy human individuals. Assay used: immunoSEQ multiplex PCR; TCRdb lists only in-frame clones, some missing. Of over 2 million clones detected, roughly 95% appear once; the ten largest clones hold around 1.1%. Sequences were obtained from naive CD8+ T cells sorted from blood. The receptors derive from a young man in good health. Both conserved end residues are part of each CDR3. Fields, in order: V gene, J gene, CDR3 protein.

TRBV6-6	TRBJ2-5	CASSPQETQYF
TRBV9	TRBJ2-7	CASSPAGGGEQYF
TRBV11-1	TRBJ2-2	CASKEGRVGSTGELFF
TRBV6-5	TRBJ2-5	CASSYDRDQETQYF
TRBV18	TRBJ2-7	CASSHPSAPYEQYF
TRBV7-9	TRBJ2-3	CASSPRDSLTDTQYF
TRBV6-5	TRBJ1-4	CASSYGVVVSFF
TRBV30	TRBJ1-5	CAWSEDRNQPQHF
TRBV4-3	TRBJ2-1	CASGWDSYNEQFF
TRBV20-1	TRBJ2-2	CSARIGGELFF
TRBV4-3	TRBJ2-7	CASSQEKTSGYYEQYF
TRBV4-3	TRBJ2-7	CASSPWLSGSYEQYF
TRBV7-6	TRBJ2-1	CASSLAAGISYNEQFF
TRBV7-6	TRBJ1-4	CASSRSRGTNEKLFF
TRBV6-4	TRBJ2-1	CASSPGLANEQFF
TRBV15	TRBJ2-3	CATSRKLGHLATDTQYF
TRBV9	TRBJ1-5	CASSEQGAANQPQHF
TRBV11-2	TRBJ2-7	CASSLDAGSDFLHGDF
TRBV19	TRBJ1-2	CASNFGTGSNYGYTF
TRBV19	TRBJ2-4	CASSLGDSNIQYF
TRBV5-1	TRBJ1-2	CASSLEQGHGYTF
TRBV4-3	TRBJ2-1	CASSQVTGSSYNEQFF
TRBV30	TRBJ2-3	CAWSSPLVGLRYF